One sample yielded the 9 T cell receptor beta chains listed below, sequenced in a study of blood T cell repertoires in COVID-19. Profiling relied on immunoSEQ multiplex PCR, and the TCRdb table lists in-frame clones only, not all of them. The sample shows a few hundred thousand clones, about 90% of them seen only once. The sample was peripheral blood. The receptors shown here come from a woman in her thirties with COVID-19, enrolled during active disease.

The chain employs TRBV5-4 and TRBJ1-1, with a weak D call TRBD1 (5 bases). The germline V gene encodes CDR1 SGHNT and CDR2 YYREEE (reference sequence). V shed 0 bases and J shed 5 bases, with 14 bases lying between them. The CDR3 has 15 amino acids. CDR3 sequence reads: CASSLGLRGRTEAFF. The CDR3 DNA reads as TGTGCCAGCAGCTTGGGTCTTAGGGGTAGGACTGAAGCTTTCTTT.

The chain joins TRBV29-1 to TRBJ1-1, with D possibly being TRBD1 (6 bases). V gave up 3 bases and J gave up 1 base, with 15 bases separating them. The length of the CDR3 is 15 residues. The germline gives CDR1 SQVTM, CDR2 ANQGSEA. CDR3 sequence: CSVEVPDRGNTEAFF. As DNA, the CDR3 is TGCAGCGTTGAGGTTCCGGACAGAGGGAACACTGAAGCTTTCTTT.

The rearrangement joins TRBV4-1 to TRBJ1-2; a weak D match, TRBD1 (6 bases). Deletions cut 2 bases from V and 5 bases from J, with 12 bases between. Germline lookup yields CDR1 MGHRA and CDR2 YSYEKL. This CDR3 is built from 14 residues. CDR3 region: CASSQRSGTYGYTF. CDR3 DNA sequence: TGCGCCAGCAGCCAACGATCAGGGACATATGGCTACACCTTC.

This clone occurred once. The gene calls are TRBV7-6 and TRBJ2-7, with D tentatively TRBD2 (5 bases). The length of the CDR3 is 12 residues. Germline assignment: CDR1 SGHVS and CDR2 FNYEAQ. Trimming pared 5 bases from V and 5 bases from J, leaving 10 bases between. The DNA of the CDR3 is TGTGCCAGCAGCCTTTGGACTGACGAGCAGTACTTC. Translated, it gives CASSLWTDEQYF. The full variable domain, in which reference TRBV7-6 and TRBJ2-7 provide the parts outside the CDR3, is GAGVSQSPRYKVTKRGQDVALRCDPISGHVSLYWYRQALGQGPEFLTYFNYEAQQDKSGLPNDRFSAERPEGSISTLTIQRTEQRDSAMYRCASSLWTDEQYFGPGTRLTVT.

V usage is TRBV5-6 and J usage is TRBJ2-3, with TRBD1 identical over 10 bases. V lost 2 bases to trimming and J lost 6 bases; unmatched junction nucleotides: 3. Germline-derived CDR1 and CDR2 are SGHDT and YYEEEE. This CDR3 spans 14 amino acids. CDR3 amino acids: CASSFGTGADTQYF. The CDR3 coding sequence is TGTGCCAGCAGCTTCGGGACAGGGGCCGATACGCAGTATTTT. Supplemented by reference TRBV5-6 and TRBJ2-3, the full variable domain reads DAGVTQSPTHLIKTRGQQVTLRCSPKSGHDTVSWYQQALGQGPQFIFQYYEEEERQRGNFPDRFSGHQFPNYSSELNVNALLLGDSALYLCASSFGTGADTQYFGPGTRLTVL.

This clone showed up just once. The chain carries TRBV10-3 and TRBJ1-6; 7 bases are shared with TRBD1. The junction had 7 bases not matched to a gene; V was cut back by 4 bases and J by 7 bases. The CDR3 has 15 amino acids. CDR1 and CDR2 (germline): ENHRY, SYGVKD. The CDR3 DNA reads TGTGCCATCAGTGGTGCGGGACAGCAGAATTCACCCCTCCACTTT. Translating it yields CAISGAGQQNSPLHF.

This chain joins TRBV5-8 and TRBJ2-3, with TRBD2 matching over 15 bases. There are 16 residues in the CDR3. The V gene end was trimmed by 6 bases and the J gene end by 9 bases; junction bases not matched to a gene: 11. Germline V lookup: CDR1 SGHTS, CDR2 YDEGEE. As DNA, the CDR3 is TGTGCCAGCACCCTATCCGGGACTAGCGGGGGGTCGACGCAGTATTTT. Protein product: CASTLSGTSGGSTQYF.

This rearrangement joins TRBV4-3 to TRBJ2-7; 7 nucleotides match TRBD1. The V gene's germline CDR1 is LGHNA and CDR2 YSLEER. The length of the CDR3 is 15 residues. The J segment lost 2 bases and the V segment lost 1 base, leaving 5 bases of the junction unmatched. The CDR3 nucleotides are TGCGCCAGCAGCCAAGGGTTGACAGGGACCTACGAGCAGTACTTC. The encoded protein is CASSQGLTGTYEQYF.

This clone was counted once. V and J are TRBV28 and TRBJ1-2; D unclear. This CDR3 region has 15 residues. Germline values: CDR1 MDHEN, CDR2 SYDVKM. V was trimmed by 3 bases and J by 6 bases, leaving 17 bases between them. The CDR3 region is CASSFKGARYHGYTF. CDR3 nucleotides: TGTGCCAGCAGTTTTAAGGGAGCACGGTACCATGGCTACACCTTC.